This T cell receptor beta chain appears in the sequencing data of a study of blood T cell repertoires in COVID-19. CDR3 length: 15 amino acids. Germline loops: CDR1 SGHRS, CDR2 YFSETQ. The J segment lost 3 bases and the V segment lost 5 bases, leaving 7 bases of the junction unmatched. Only in-frame clones appear in the TCRdb table, and some are missing; sequencing was by immunoSEQ multiplex PCR. The table records about 70,000 clones, about 88% of them present only once. Specimen: peripheral blood. The chain joins TRBV5-1 to TRBJ2-5, with 10 bases fitting TRBD2. This TCR derives from a man aged 45 to 65 with active COVID-19. Here the CDR3 reads CASSFLAGGEETQYF. CDR3 DNA sequence: TGCGCCAGCAGTTTTTTAGCGGGGGGAGAAGAGACCCAGTACTTC. Variable domain in full (rest from reference TRBV5-1 and TRBJ2-5): KAGVTQTPRYLIKTRGQQVTLSCSPISGHRSVSWYQQTPGQGLQFLFEYFSETQRNKGNFPGRFSGRQFSNSRSEMNVSTLELGDSALYLCASSFLAGGEETQYFGPGTRLLVL.